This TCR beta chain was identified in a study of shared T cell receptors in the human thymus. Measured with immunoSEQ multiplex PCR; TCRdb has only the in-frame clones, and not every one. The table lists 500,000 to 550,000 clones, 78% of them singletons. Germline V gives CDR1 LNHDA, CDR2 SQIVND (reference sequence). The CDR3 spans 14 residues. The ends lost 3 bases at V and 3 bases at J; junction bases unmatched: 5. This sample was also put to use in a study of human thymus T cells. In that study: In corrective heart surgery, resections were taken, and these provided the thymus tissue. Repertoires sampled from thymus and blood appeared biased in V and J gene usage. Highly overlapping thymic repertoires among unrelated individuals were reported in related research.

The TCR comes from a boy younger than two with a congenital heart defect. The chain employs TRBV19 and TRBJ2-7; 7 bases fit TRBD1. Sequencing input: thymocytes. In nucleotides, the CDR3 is TGTGCCAGTAGTATTAAGACAGGGCACTACGAGCAGTACTTC. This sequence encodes CASSIKTGHYEQYF. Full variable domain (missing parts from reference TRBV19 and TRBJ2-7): DGGITQSPKYLFRKEGQNVTLSCEQNLNHDAMYWYRQDPGQGLRLIYYSQIVNDFQKGDIAEGYSVSREKKESFPLTVTSAQKNPTAFYLCASSIKTGHYEQYFGPGTRLTVT.